This T cell receptor beta chain was profiled in a study of identifying expanded T cells in peripheral blood. This CDR3 region has 13 residues. V was clipped by 8 bases and J by 6 bases, with 16 bases between them. Germline CDR1 and CDR2: SGHTA and FQGNSA. Clones were read by immunoSEQ multiplex PCR, and TCRdb kept only the in-frame ones, dropping some. The sample lists around 80,000 clones; 90% were seen once. The sample was blood. This sequence was found in a person aged 18-69 years in good health. This sequence joins TRBV7-2 and TRBJ1-1; D is possibly TRBD1 (5 bases). Here the CDR3 DNA reads TGTGCCAGCGCCCCGAGGGGTACGCCTGAAGCTTTCTTT. It encodes CASAPRGTPEAFF.